The present TCR beta chain was sequenced within a study of PD-1 blockade in classical Hodgkin lymphoma. Whole-study context: Patients had nivolumab dosed at 3 mg/kg, delivered intravenously every 2 weeks.

Indicated time point: cycle 4 day 1 (C4D1), after more than five weeks of nivolumab. Each patient relapsed following autologous stem cell transplantation, and prior brentuximab vedotin exposure differed. TCRdb's copy holds only in-frame clones and misses some; the assay was immunoSEQ multiplex PCR. The sample has about 24,000 clones; approximately 80% are singletons. Study-level results: It was CD4+ TCR diversity, not CD8+, that rose significantly by C4D1. Patients who responded completely had about the same baseline diversity as newly diagnosed patients.

In the case of this clone: Its antigen is undetermined. A junction boundary mismatches the germline segment, possibly from a read error.

The CDR3 contains 12 residues. CDR1 and CDR2 from the germline V gene are SGHTS and YDEGEE. The sample was peripheral blood mononuclear cells (PBMCs), taken before the fourth cycle of nivolumab. The receptor was isolated from a human donor with classical Hodgkin lymphoma. The V and J genes are TRBV5-8 and TRBJ1-2, with D unresolved. CDR3 amino acids: CASSQDRTSYTF. The CDR3 nucleotides read TGCGCCAGCAGCCAAGATCGCACCAGCTACACCTTC. Supplemented by reference TRBV5-8 and TRBJ1-2, the full variable domain reads EAGVTQSPTHLIKTRGQQATLRCSPISGHTSVYWYQQALGLGLQFLLWYDEGEERNRGNFPPRFSGRQFPNYSSELNVNALELEDSALYLCASSQDRTSYTFGSGTRLTVV.